Listed below are T cell receptor beta chains from one sample, sequenced in a study of regulatory T cells in long-lasting Graves disease. A single record per CDR3 protein comes from TCRdb applying MiXCR to the multiplex PCR reads. The sample has 550,000 to 700,000 distinct CDR3 sequences; about 16% are singletons. These data were also reused for a study on T cells in Graves' hyperthyroidism and ophthalmopathy.

Here the sequenced sample was peripheral blood mononuclear cells (PBMCs), taken at new diagnosis, from a patient treated with antithyroid drugs. The source of these receptors is a man aged 18 to 30 with Graves disease. The CDR3 runs from the conserved cysteine through the conserved F or W. Each record gives: D gene, V gene, J gene, clone size, CDR3 DNA, CDR3 protein. A D gene is named only where the DNA matches it firmly. The size of a clone is reported for some rows only, either as once, few or many, or as a class for expanded clones.

TRBD1	TRBV5-1	TRBJ1-4	-	TGCGCCAGCAGCTTGCGCGGGGACAGGGAGAATGAAAAACTGTTTTTT	CASSLRGDRENEKLFF
-	TRBV6-5	TRBJ1-1	-	TGTGCCAGCAGTTACCCGCCTGATGAAGCTTTCTTT	CASSYPPDEAFF
TRBD1	TRBV5-1	TRBJ2-1	few	TGCGCCAGCAGCTTGGATTCGAGGGGGCTAAACAATGAGCAGTTCTTC	CASSLDSRGLNNEQFF
-	TRBV28	TRBJ1-1	-	TGTGCCAGCAGTTTCTCCGTCTCAGGGTTCACTGAAGCTTTCTTT	CASSFSVSGFTEAFF
TRBD1	TRBV6-5	TRBJ2-7	many	TGTGCCAGCAGTTACTTCGGGACAGGGACCTACGAGCAGTACTTC	CASSYFGTGTYEQYF
-	TRBV5-1	TRBJ2-4	-	TGTGCCAGCAGCGCGCAGGAGACCAAAAACATTCAGTACTTC	CASSAQETKNIQYF
TRBD2	TRBV6-1	TRBJ2-2	-	TGTGCCAGCACCAGGGGACTAGCGGGAGGTCTGAACACCGGGGAGCTGTTTTTT	CASTRGLAGGLNTGELFF
TRBD1	TRBV30	TRBJ1-2	many	TGTGCCTGGAGTCGGGACAGGTCTCCTGGCTACACCTTC	CAWSRDRSPGYTF
-	TRBV20-1	TRBJ2-1	-	TGCAGTGCAGGGCTAGCTTACAATAAGCAGTTCTTC	CSAGLAYNKQFF
-	TRBV7-6	TRBJ2-2	few	TGTGCCAGCAGCTTAGTGTTCGTGTCAGGCACCGGGGAGCTGTTTTTT	CASSLVFVSGTGELFF
TRBD1	TRBV7-9	TRBJ2-7	-	TGTGCCAGCAGCCTTGGGACAGGGGTCCTCTACGAGCAGTACTTC	CASSLGTGVLYEQYF
-	TRBV11-2	TRBJ2-5	many	TGTGCCAGCAGCTCGTGGGCCAGCCAAGAGACCCAGTACTTC	CASSSWASQETQYF
-	TRBV7-3	TRBJ2-2	-	TGTGCCAGCAGCTCGGACAGTCCCGGGGAGCTGTTTTTT	CASSSDSPGELFF
TRBD1	TRBV6-1	TRBJ2-6	-	TGTGCCAGCAGACCCACAGGGGGCGCCGGGGCCAACGTCCTGACTTTC	CASRPTGGAGANVLTF
-	TRBV12-3/TRBV12-4	TRBJ1-1	-	TGTGCCAGCAGAAGCATACTTACGGGGAGTAGGACTGAAGCTTTCTTT	CASRSILTGSRTEAFF
-	TRBV7-3	TRBJ2-5	many	TGTGCCAGCAGCTTAGGCCGTCGAGAGACCCAGTACTTC	CASSLGRRETQYF
-	TRBV7-3	TRBJ1-5	few	TGTGCCAGCAGCTTAGTACAAGACGGGAAGCTAAAGCAGCCCCAGCATTTT	CASSLVQDGKLKQPQHF
-	TRBV19	TRBJ2-5	few	TGTGCCAGTAGTATCATGGTGTCCGTTCAAGAGACCCAGTACTTC	CASSIMVSVQETQYF
TRBD1	TRBV18	TRBJ1-4	-	TGTGCCAGCTCACCAAGGGCGGGACAGGAGCGAAAACTGTTTTTT	CASSPRAGQERKLFF